This entry features one T cell receptor beta chain sequence. Antigen specificity is unknown. This entry is derived from a study of CD8 T cells in Susac syndrome. Background on the study: Blood was drawn from patients with Susac syndrome. At that point, they were therapy-naive, on corticosteroids, or on intravenous immunoglobulin alone.

General study results and limits: CD4+ repertoires of Susac syndrome patients lacked detectable clonal expansion.

A quantity of about 0.5 to 1 ug RNA underwent reverse transcription using random hexamers. The authors amplified TCR beta CDR3 across 54 Vbeta and 13 Jbeta using immunoSEQ multiplex PCR. TCRdb reanalysed the immunoSEQ multiplex PCR reads using MiXCR and keeps one entry per CDR3 protein. The sample carries under 200,000 distinct CDR3 sequences, roughly 90% recorded once. The CDR3 spans 11 residues. V was cut by 0 bases and J by 10 bases, with 6 bases left in between. Looked up from germline, CDR1 is LGHDT and CDR2 is YNNKEL (reference sequence). The J gene is TRBJ1-1, the V gene TRBV3-1; possibly TRBD1 for D (5 bases). The source material was CD4+ T cells from PBMCs. This TCR derives from a human donor with Susac syndrome. CDR3 protein: CASSQDGGAFF. The DNA for the CDR3 is TGTGCCAGCAGCCAAGATGGGGGAGCTTTCTTT. The full variable domain, with the rest looked up from reference TRBV3-1 and TRBJ1-1, is DTAVSQTPKYLVTQMGNDKSIKCEQNLGHDTMYWYKQDSKKFLKIMFSYNNKELIINETVPNRFSPKSPDKAHLNLHINSLELGDSAVYFCASSQDGGAFFGQGTRLTVV.